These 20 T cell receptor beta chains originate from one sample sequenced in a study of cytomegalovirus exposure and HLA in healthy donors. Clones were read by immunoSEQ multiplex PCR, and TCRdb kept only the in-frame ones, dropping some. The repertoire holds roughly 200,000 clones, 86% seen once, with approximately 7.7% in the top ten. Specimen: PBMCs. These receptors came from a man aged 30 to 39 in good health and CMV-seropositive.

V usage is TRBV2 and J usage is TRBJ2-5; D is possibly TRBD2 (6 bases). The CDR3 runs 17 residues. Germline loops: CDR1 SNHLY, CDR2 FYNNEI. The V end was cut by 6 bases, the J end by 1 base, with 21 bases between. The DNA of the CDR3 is TGTGCCAGCAGCCCCGAGTTGACGGGGGAGGCCCAAGAGACCCAGTACTTC. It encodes CASSPELTGEAQETQYF. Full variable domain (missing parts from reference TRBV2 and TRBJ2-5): EPEVTQTPSHQVTQMGQEVILRCVPISNHLYFYWYRQILGQKVEFLVSFYNNEISEKSEIFDDQFSVERPDGSNFTLKIRSTKLEDSAMYFCASSPELTGEAQETQYFGPGTRLLVL.

The DNA of the CDR3 is TGTGCCAGCAGAGGGGACAGGGGGTTTCCGGTTGAGCAGTTCTTC. Its translation: CASRGDRGFPVEQFF. The chain carries TRBV28 and TRBJ2-1, with TRBD1 matching 11 bases. Trimming cost V 6 bases and J 9 bases; bases outside gene matches: 10. The V gene's germline CDR1 is MDHEN and CDR2 SYDVKM. The CDR3 sequence is 15 residues long.

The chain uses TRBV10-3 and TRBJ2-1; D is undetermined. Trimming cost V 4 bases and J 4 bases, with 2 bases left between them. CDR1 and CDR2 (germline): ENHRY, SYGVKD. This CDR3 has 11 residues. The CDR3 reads CAISVYNEQFF. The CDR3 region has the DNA TGTGCCATCAGTGTTTACAATGAGCAGTTCTTC.

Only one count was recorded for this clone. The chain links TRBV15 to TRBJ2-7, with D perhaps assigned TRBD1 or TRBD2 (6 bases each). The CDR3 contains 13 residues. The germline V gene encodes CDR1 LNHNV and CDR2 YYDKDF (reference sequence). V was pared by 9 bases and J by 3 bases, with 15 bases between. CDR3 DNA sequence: TGTGCCACGAGAAGGGGGGCCGGCTACGAGCAGTACTTC. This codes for CATRRGAGYEQYF.

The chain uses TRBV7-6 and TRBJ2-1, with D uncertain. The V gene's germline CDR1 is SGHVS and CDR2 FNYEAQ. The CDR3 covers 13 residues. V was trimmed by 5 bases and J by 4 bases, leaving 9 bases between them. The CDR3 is CASSLGKYNEQFF. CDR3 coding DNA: TGTGCCAGCAGCCTAGGGAAGTACAATGAGCAGTTCTTC. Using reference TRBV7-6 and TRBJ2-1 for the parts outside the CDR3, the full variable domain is GAGVSQSPRYKVTKRGQDVALRCDPISGHVSLYWYRQALGQGPEFLTYFNYEAQQDKSGLPNDRFSAERPEGSISTLTIQRTEQRDSAMYRCASSLGKYNEQFFGPGTRLTVL.

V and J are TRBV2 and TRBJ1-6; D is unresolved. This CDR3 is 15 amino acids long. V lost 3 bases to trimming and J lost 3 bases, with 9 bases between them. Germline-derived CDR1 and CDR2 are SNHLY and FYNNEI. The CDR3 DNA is TGTGCCAGCAGTGATTTGGCAGGCTATAATTCACCCCTCCACTTT. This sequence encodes CASSDLAGYNSPLHF. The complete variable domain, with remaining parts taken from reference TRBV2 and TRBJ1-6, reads EPEVTQTPSHQVTQMGQEVILRCVPISNHLYFYWYRQILGQKVEFLVSFYNNEISEKSEIFDDQFSVERPDGSNFTLKIRSTKLEDSAMYFCASSDLAGYNSPLHFGNGTRLTVT.

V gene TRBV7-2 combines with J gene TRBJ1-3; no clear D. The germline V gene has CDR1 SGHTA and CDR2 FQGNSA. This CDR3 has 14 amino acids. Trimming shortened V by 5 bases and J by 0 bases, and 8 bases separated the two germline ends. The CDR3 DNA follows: TGTGCCAGCAGCGTCTGGGGCTCTGGAAACACCATATATTTT. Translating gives CASSVWGSGNTIYF.

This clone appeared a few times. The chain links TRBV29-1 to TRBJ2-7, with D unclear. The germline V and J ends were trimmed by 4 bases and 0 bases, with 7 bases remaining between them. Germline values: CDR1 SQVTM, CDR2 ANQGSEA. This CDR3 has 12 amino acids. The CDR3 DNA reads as TGCAGCGTTGGGGATACCTCCTACGAGCAGTACTTC. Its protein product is CSVGDTSYEQYF.

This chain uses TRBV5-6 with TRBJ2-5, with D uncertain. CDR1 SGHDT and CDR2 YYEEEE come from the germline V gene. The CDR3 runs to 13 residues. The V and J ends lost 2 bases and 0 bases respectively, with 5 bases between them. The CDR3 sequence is CASSFLDQETQYF. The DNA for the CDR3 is TGTGCCAGCAGCTTCCTGGACCAAGAGACCCAGTACTTC.

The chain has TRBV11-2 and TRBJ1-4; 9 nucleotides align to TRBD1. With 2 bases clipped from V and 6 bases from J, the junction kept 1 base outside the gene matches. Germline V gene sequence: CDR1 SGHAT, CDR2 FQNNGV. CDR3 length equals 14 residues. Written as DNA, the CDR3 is TGTGCCAGCAGCTTAACAGGGGGCTATGAAAAACTGTTTTTT. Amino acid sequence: CASSLTGGYEKLFF.

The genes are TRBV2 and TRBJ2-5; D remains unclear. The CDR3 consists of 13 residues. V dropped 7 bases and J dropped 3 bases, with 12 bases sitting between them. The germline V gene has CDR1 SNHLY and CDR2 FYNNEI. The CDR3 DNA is TGTGCCAGCAATCGGCACGATAAAGAGACCCAGTACTTC. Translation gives CASNRHDKETQYF.

DNA of the CDR3: TGTGCCAGAAGCTTGGGTACAGCGGGAGGGCCCACAGATACGCAGTATTTT. Its protein product is CARSLGTAGGPTDTQYF. The chain joins TRBV5-3 to TRBJ2-3, with 10 positions matching TRBD2. TRBV5-3 is an ORF, with its function uncertain. CDR3 length: 17 amino acids. V dropped 0 bases and J dropped 2; count of bases not matched to a gene: 6.

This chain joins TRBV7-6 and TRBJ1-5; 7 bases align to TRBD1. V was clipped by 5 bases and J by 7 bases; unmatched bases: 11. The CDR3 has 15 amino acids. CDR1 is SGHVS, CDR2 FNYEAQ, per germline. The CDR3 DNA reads TGTGCCAGCAGCCCCGAGACAGGGTCGCGGCAGCCCCAGCATTTT. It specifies CASSPETGSRQPQHF.

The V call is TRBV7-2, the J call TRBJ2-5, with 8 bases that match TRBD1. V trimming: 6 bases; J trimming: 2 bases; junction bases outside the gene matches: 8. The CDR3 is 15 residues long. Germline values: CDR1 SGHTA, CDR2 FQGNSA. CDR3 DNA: TGTGCCAGCAGACCTCCAGGGGGCGGGCAAGAGACCCAGTACTTC. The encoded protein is CASRPPGGGQETQYF.

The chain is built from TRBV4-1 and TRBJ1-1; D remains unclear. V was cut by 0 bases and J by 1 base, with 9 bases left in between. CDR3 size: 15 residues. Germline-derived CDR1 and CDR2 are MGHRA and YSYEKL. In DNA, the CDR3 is TGCGCCAGCAGCCAAGATCTCCATACGAACACTGAAGCTTTCTTT. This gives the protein CASSQDLHTNTEAFF.

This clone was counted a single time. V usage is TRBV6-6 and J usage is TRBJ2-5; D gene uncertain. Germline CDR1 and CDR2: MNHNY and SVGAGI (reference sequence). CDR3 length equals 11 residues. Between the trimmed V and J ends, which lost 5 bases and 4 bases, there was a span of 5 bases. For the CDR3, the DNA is TGTGCCAGCAGTCGTCGAGAGACCCAGTACTTC. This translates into CASSRRETQYF.

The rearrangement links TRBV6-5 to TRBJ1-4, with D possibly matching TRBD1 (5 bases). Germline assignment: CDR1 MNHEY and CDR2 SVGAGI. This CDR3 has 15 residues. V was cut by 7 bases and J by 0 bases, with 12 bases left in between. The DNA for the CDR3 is TGTGCCAGCACTCCCGACAGAGCAACTAATGAAAAACTGTTTTTT. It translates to CASTPDRATNEKLFF.

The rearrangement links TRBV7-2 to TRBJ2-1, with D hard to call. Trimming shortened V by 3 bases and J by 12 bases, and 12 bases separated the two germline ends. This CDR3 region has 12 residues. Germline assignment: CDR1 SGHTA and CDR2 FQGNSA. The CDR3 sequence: CASSFQRQRQFF. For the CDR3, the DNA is TGTGCCAGCAGCTTCCAAAGGCAGCGGCAGTTCTTC.

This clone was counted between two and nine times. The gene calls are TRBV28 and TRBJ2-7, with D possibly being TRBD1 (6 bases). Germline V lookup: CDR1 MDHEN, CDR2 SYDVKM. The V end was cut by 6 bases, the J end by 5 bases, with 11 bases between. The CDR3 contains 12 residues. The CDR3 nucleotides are TGTGCCAGCAGCGGGACACTCGACGAGCAGTACTTC. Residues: CASSGTLDEQYF. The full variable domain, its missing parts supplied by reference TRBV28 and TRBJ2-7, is DVKVTQSSRYLVKRTGEKVFLECVQDMDHENMFWYRQDPGLGLRLIYFSYDVKMKEKGDIPEGYSVSREKKERFSLILESASTNQTSMYLCASSGTLDEQYFGPGTRLTVT.

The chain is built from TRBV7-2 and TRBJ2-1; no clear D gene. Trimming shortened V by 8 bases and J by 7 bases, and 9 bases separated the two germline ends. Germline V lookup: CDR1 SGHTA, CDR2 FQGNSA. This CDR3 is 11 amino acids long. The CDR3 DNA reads TGTGCCAGCGGCCCACGGAATGAGCAGTTCTTC. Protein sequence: CASGPRNEQFF.